The sequence of this TCR beta chain was determined in a study of shared clonotypes between healthy human individuals. Naive CD8 isolation took CD45RO-negative cells positively selected for CCR7 and excluded terminally differentiated effector memory CD45RA+ cells. There were no recent acute infections or vaccinations among the donors, who were healthy HIV-negative adults. Some clones are missing from TCRdb's copy, which holds only in-frame ones; the method was immunoSEQ multiplex PCR. Found here are some 2.1 million clones, 85% to 95% of them singletons; the top ten hold roughly 1.7%. This CDR3 spans 13 amino acids. V was pared by 7 bases and J by 8 bases, with 14 bases between. Germline CDR1 SEHNR, CDR2 FQNEAQ (reference sequence).

The receptor was isolated from a man aged 18 to 35 in good health. Some clones in this sample may be carry-over from other donors' samples. Sequencing input: naive CD8+ T cells from PBMCs. The chain is built from TRBV7-9 and TRBJ1-4, with a tentative D call TRBD1 (6 bases). The CDR3: CASKGGLEEKLFF. The CDR3 bases are TGTGCCAGCAAGGGGGGCTTGGAAGAAAAACTGTTTTTT.